These 22 T cell receptor beta chains were sequenced from one sample in a study of cytomegalovirus exposure and HLA in healthy donors (dated by TCRdb to about 2017). Library construction relied on the immunoSEQ multiplex PCR assay. For the multiplex PCR, a mixture combining 60 forward primers for TCR Vbeta segments and 13 reverse primers for TCR Jbeta segments was used. TCRdb limited this immuneACCESS table to in-frame rearrangements with V and J called. A share of clones is missing; checked studies link under half to unresolved V genes, and the rest is unexplained. A total of about 130,000 clones appear in this sample, over 60% of them only once. 3.1% of the sample goes to the ten largest clones. Sequenced input: PBMCs. These receptors were taken from a middle-aged man in good health and CMV-seronegative.

The V call is TRBV7-9, the J call TRBJ2-7; TRBD2 matches 9 bases. Germline lookup yields CDR1 SEHNR and CDR2 FQNEAQ (reference sequence). V lost 5 bases and J lost 3; bases outside the gene matches: 5. The CDR3 is 14 amino acids. CDR3 in DNA: TGTGCCAGCAGCGCGGGACTAGCAGACTACGAGCAGTACTTC. It codes for CASSAGLADYEQYF.

The rearrangement joins TRBV7-2 to TRBJ2-7; D may be TRBD1 (6 bases). The V end was cut by 6 bases, the J end by 3 bases, with 15 bases between. CDR1 is SGHTA and CDR2 is FQGNSA in the germline V gene. The CDR3 has 14 amino acids. The CDR3 DNA reads as TGTGCCAGCAGTCCCTACGGGACACACTACGAGCAGTACTTC. It specifies CASSPYGTHYEQYF.

The chain uses TRBV5-4 and TRBJ2-7; D gene unclear. The CDR3 contains 13 residues. Trimming took off 2 bases at V and 3 bases at J, with 9 bases between the two ends. The germline V gene encodes CDR1 SGHNT and CDR2 YYREEE (reference sequence). The CDR3 protein is CASSFFSVYEQYF. In nucleotides, the CDR3 is TGTGCCAGCAGCTTCTTCTCTGTCTACGAGCAGTACTTC.

The V and J genes are TRBV7-8 and TRBJ2-1; the match to TRBD2 covers 8 bases. This CDR3 spans 17 amino acids. V lost 5 bases and J lost 2; bases outside the gene matches: 11. The germline CDR1 and CDR2 sequences are SGHVS and FQNEAQ. CDR3 coding DNA: TGTGCCAGCAGCCCGACACGGCCGGGACTAGCCTACAATGAGCAGTTCTTC. Translating it yields CASSPTRPGLAYNEQFF.

The chain recombines TRBV6-1 with TRBJ2-7; the match to TRBD1 covers 12 bases. Germline V gives CDR1 MNHNS, CDR2 SASEGT. After removal of 5 bases from V and 4 bases from J, the junction contained 6 bases not matched to a gene. The CDR3 length is 15 residues. Written as DNA, the CDR3 is TGTGCCAGCAGTCACGGGGGACAGGGGGCTTACGAGCAGTACTTC. Protein product: CASSHGGQGAYEQYF.

The chain combines TRBV7-9 with TRBJ2-7, with 9 bases lining up with TRBD1. From germline, CDR1 is SEHNR and CDR2 FQNEAQ (reference sequence). J lost 2 bases, V lost 3 bases, and 2 bases had no gene match. The CDR3 is 14 amino acids. For the CDR3, the DNA is TGTGCCAGCAGCTTCGGGACAGGGCCCTACGAGCAGTACTTC. Its protein is CASSFGTGPYEQYF.

This chain uses TRBV9 with TRBJ2-4, with D possibly matching TRBD2 (7 bases). CDR1 and CDR2 (germline): SGDLS, YYNGEE. The V gene lost 4 bases and the J gene lost 16 bases, with 18 bases spanning the gap. The CDR3 consists of 12 residues. The CDR3, as DNA: TGTGCCAGCAGCTCTCCTAAGGGGGGGAAATACTTC. It translates to CASSSPKGGKYF. The full variable domain, with the rest looked up from reference TRBV9 and TRBJ2-4, is DSGVTQTPKHLITATGQRVTLRCSPRSGDLSVYWYQQSLDQGLQFLIQYYNGEERAKGNILERFSAQQFPDLHSELNLSSLELGDSALYFCASSSPKGGKYFGAGTRLSVL.

The chain recombines TRBV5-4 with TRBJ2-2; D call uncertain. V was clipped by 0 bases and J by 6 bases, with 9 bases between them. Germline V lookup: CDR1 SGHNT, CDR2 YYREEE (reference sequence). The CDR3 totals 14 residues. CDR3: CASSLDNSAGELFF. The CDR3 nucleotides are TGTGCCAGCAGCTTGGATAATTCGGCCGGGGAGCTGTTTTTT. Combining the CDR3 with reference TRBV5-4 and TRBJ2-2 gives the whole variable domain ETGVTQSPTHLIKTRGQQVTLRCSSQSGHNTVSWYQQALGQGPQFIFQYYREEENGRGNFPPRFSGLQFPNYSSELNVNALELDDSALYLCASSLDNSAGELFFGEGSRLTVL.

The V and J genes are TRBV30 and TRBJ1-2; no clear D. From germline, CDR1 is GTSNPN and CDR2 SVGIG (reference sequence). The V and J ends lost 6 bases and 4 bases respectively, with 9 bases between them. The CDR3 extends over 11 amino acids. CDR3 DNA sequence: TGTGCCTGCCCGACTCTCTATGGCTACACCTTC. It codes for CACPTLYGYTF. Based on the CDR3 plus reference TRBV30 and TRBJ1-2, the full variable domain is SQTIHQWPATLVQPVGSPLSLECTVEGTSNPNLYWYRQAAGRGLQLLFYSVGIGQISSEVPQNLSASRPQDRQFILSSKKLLLSDSGFYLCACPTLYGYTFGSGTRLTVV.

The chain couples TRBV7-9 to TRBJ2-2; TRBD2 matches 8 bases. Germline CDR1 is SEHNR and CDR2 is FQNEAQ (reference sequence). J was trimmed by 2 bases and V by 3 bases; bases with no gene match: 11. The CDR3 has 18 amino acids. The CDR3: CASSFLLAGGVNTGELFF. Written as DNA, the CDR3 is TGTGCCAGCAGCTTTCTCCTGGCGGGGGGCGTAAACACCGGGGAGCTGTTTTTT. The entire variable domain, with the rest obtained from reference TRBV7-9 and TRBJ2-2, is as follows: DTGVSQNPRHKITKRGQNVTFRCDPISEHNRLYWYRQTLGQGPEFLTYFQNEAQLEKSRLLSDRFSAERPKGSFSTLEIQRTEQGDSAMYLCASSFLLAGGVNTGELFFGEGSRLTVL.

The J gene is TRBJ1-2, the V gene TRBV30; no definite D call. The germline V and J ends were trimmed by 2 bases and 8 bases, with 6 bases remaining between them. The CDR3 runs 10 residues. Per germline, CDR1 GTSNPN and CDR2 SVGIG (reference sequence). CDR3 sequence: CAWSRGGYTF. As DNA, the CDR3 is TGTGCCTGGAGTCGAGGCGGCTACACCTTC.

The chain employs TRBV9 and TRBJ2-3; 9 positions agree with TRBD2. The CDR3 is made up of 16 amino acids. After removal of 3 bases from V and 1 base from J, the junction contained 6 bases not matched to a gene. The V gene's germline CDR1 is SGDLS and CDR2 YYNGEE. The CDR3 nucleotides are TGTGCCAGCAGCGCCGGGACTAGCCCCGGCACAGATACGCAGTATTTT. This gives the protein CASSAGTSPGTDTQYF.

In this sample, this clone turned up once. The chain has TRBV19 and TRBJ2-5, with D tentatively TRBD2 (6 bases). CDR1 and CDR2 (germline): LNHDA, SQIVND (reference sequence). CDR3 size: 14 residues. Trimming took 5 bases from V and 5 from J, leaving 15 bases between them. CDR3 protein: CASSRDSVWETQYF. CDR3 bases: TGTGCCAGTAGTCGGGACTCCGTATGGGAGACCCAGTACTTC. Combining the CDR3 with reference TRBV19 and TRBJ2-5 gives the whole variable domain DGGITQSPKYLFRKEGQNVTLSCEQNLNHDAMYWYRQDPGQGLRLIYYSQIVNDFQKGDIAEGYSVSREKKESFPLTVTSAQKNPTAFYLCASSRDSVWETQYFGPGTRLLVL.

This chain uses TRBV5-1 with TRBJ2-3; perhaps TRBD2 as D (5 bases). Germline CDR1 SGHRS, CDR2 YFSETQ. The V gene lost 0 bases and the J gene lost 3 bases, with 17 bases spanning the gap. The CDR3 extends over 17 amino acids. The CDR3 sequence: CASSLDLLGSGTDTQYF. As DNA, the CDR3 is TGCGCCAGCAGCTTGGACCTACTAGGCTCGGGGACAGATACGCAGTATTTT.

The sample holds a few counts of this clone. The V call is TRBV28, the J call TRBJ2-7, with 8 bases aligning to TRBD1. The J segment lost 1 base and the V segment lost 6 bases, leaving 11 bases of the junction unmatched. This CDR3 is built from 16 residues. CDR1 and CDR2 from the germline V gene are MDHEN and SYDVKM. DNA of the CDR3: TGTGCCAGCAGCCCTCCCGGACAGGGTGGGTCCTACGAGCAGTACTTC. Translating gives CASSPPGQGGSYEQYF.

For the CDR3, the DNA is TGTGCCACGGCGGAAGCGGGCACAGATACGCAGTATTTT. This gives the protein CATAEAGTDTQYF. V is TRBV10-3 and J is TRBJ2-3; maybe TRBD2 (5 bases). The germline V gene has CDR1 ENHRY and CDR2 SYGVKD. The CDR3 is made up of 13 amino acids. V lost 10 bases and J lost 1, with 12 bases in between.

The chain couples TRBV4-2 to TRBJ2-3; D uncertain. The CDR3 contains 16 residues. V shed 0 bases and J shed 0 bases, with 10 bases lying between them. In germline, CDR1 is LGHNA, CDR2 YNFKEQ. The DNA for the CDR3 is TGTGCCAGCAGCCAAGAGTGGAGCTCTAGCACAGATACGCAGTATTTT. Its translation: CASSQEWSSSTDTQYF.

The CDR3 DNA follows: TGCGCCAGCAGCCCAGCTAACAGGGTGAGCTATGGCTACACCTTC. Encoded protein: CASSPANRVSYGYTF. The rearrangement links TRBV4-3 to TRBJ1-2; D is possibly TRBD1 (6 bases). CDR3 size: 15 residues. Trimming stripped 4 bases from V and 4 bases from J, with 16 bases between. CDR1 LGHNA and CDR2 YSLEER come from the germline V gene.

This rearrangement joins TRBV18 to TRBJ1-1, with TRBD1 matching over 7 bases. This CDR3 contains 13 residues. Germline assignment: CDR1 KGHSH and CDR2 LQKENI. The junction had 2 bases not matched to a gene; V was cut back by 4 bases and J by 3 bases. CDR3 in amino acids: CASSLTGDTEAFF. CDR3 nucleotide sequence: TGTGCCAGCTCACTAACAGGGGACACTGAAGCTTTCTTT.

The J gene is TRBJ1-1, the V gene TRBV20-1, with D hard to call. Germline loops: CDR1 DFQATT, CDR2 SNEGSKA (reference sequence). The ends were cut back, 5 bases at V and 7 bases at J, with 8 bases in the middle. The CDR3 has 10 amino acids. CDR3 region: CSAVFNEAFF. The CDR3, as DNA: TGCAGTGCTGTCTTTAATGAAGCTTTCTTT.

Of note for this clone: One end of the junction fails to match germline, which may point to a read error. The chain employs TRBV2 and TRBJ2-1, with D perhaps matching TRBD2 (5 bases). The CDR3 has 14 amino acids. In germline, CDR1 is SNHLY, CDR2 FYNNEI. The CDR3 nucleotides are TGCGCCGGCAGTGACCTAGCCTCCTACAATGAGCAGTTCTTC. This encodes CAGSDLASYNEQFF.

The CDR3 coding sequence is TGTGCCAGCAGTCTTATCTGGACTAGCGGGATGGATGAGCAGTTCTTC. Its protein product is CASSLIWTSGMDEQFF. The chain employs TRBV6-6 and TRBJ2-1; 12 positions match TRBD2. This CDR3 spans 16 amino acids. In germline, CDR1 is MNHNY, CDR2 SVGAGI (reference sequence). V gave up 5 bases and J gave up 8 bases; unmatched junction bases: 10.